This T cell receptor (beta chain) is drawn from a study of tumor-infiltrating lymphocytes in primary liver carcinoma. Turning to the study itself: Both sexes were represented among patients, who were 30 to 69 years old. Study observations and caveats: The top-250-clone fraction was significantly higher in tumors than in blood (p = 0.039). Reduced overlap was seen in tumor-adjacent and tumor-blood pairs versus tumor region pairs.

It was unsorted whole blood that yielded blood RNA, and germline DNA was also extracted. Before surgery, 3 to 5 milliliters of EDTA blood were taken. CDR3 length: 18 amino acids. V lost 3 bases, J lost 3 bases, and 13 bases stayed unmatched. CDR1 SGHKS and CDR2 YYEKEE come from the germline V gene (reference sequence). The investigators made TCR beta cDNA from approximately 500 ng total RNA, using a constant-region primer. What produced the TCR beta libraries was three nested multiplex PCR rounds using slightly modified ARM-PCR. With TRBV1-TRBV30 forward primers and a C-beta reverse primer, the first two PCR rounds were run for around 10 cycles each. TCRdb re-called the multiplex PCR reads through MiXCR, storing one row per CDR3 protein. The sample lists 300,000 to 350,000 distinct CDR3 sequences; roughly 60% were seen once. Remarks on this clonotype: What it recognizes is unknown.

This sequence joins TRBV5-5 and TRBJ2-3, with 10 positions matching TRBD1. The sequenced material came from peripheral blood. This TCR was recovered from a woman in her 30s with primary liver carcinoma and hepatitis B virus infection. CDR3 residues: CASSWSRDRGLRTDTQYF. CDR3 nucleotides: TGTGCCAGCAGCTGGTCCCGGGACAGGGGTCTAAGGACAGATACGCAGTATTTT.